The clone carrying this T cell receptor (beta chain) was detected a few times. V lost 0 bases and J 7 bases, leaving 12 bases between the germline ends. Per germline, CDR1 MNHGY and CDR2 SAAAGT. The CDR3 has 14 amino acids. The sample is drawn from a study of PD-L1 blockade in urothelial cancer. Data came from immunoSEQ multiplex PCR; TCRdb stores just in-frame clones and leaves some out. The table includes about 35,000 clones, about a third detected once. The receptor comes from a man aged 55-75 years with urothelial cancer. This specimen consisted of tumor tissue, obtained before atezolizumab (anti-PD-L1) treatment. The V gene is TRBV6-8, the J gene TRBJ1-2; D remains ambiguous. DNA of the CDR3: TGTGCCAGCAGTTACTCTGGAATAACCGGTGGCTACACCTTC. Translated: CASSYSGITGGYTF.